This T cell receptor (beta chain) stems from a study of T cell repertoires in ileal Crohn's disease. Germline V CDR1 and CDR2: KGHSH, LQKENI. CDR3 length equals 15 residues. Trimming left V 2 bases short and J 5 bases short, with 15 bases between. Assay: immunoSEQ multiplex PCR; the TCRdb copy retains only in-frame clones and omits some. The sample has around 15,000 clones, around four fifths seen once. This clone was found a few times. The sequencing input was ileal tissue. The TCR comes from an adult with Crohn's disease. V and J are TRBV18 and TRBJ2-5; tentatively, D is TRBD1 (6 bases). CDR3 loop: CASSPRASGQETQYF. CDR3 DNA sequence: TGTGCCAGCTCACCAAGAGCATCCGGACAGGAGACCCAGTACTTC.